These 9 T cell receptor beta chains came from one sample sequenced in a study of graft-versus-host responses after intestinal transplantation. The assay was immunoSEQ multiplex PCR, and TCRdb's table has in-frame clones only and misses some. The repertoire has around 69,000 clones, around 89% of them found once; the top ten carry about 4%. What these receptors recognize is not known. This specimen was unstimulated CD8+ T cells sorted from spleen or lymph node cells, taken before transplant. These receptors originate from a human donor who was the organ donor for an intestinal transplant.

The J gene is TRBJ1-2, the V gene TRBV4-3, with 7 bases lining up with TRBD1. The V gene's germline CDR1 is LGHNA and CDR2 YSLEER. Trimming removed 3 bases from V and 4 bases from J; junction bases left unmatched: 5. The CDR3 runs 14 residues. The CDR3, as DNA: TGCGCCAGCAGCCAGGACAGGTGGGGCTATGGCTACACCTTC. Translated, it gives CASSQDRWGYGYTF.

In DNA, the CDR3 is TGTGCCATCAAACAGGGGGATGTCACAGATACGCAGTATTTT. Its protein is CAIKQGDVTDTQYF. The rearrangement links TRBV10-3 to TRBJ2-3; 8 nucleotides line up with TRBD1. V was clipped by 7 bases and J by 2 bases; unmatched bases: 5. The CDR3 consists of 14 residues. The germline V gene encodes CDR1 ENHRY and CDR2 SYGVKD.

CDR3 in DNA: TGTGCCAGCAGCTTAGTGCTTACTAGCGGGGTCACAGATACGCAGTATTTT. Protein: CASSLVLTSGVTDTQYF. The chain has TRBV7-2 and TRBJ2-3; TRBD2 aligns across 10 bases. The length of the CDR3 is 17 residues. Germline-derived CDR1 and CDR2 are SGHTA and FQGNSA. The V gene end was trimmed by 1 base and the J gene end by 2 bases; junction bases not matched to a gene: 6. Complete variable domain (other parts from reference TRBV7-2 and TRBJ2-3): GAGVSQSPSNKVTEKGKDVELRCDPISGHTALYWYRQSLGQGLEFLIYFQGNSAPDKSGLPSDRFSAERTGGSVSTLTIQRTQQEDSAVYLCASSLVLTSGVTDTQYFGPGTRLTVL.

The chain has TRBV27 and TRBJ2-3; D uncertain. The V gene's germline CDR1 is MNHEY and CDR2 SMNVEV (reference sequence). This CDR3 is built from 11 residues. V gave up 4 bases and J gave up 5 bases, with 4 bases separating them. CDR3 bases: TGTGCCAGCAGTTACGGAGATACGCAGTATTTT. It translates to CASSYGDTQYF.

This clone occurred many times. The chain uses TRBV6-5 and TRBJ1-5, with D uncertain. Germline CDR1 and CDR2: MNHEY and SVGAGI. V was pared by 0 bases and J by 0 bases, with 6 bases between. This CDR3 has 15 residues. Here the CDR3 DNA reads TGTGCCAGCAGTTACTCGGTAGATAGCAATCAGCCCCAGCATTTT. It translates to CASSYSVDSNQPQHF.

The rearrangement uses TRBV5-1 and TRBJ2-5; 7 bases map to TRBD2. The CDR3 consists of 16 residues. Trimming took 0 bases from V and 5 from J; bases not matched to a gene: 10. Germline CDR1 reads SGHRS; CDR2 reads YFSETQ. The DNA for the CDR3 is TGCGCCAGCAGCTTGGAAGGCGGGGGAATTAGGGAGACCCAGTACTTC. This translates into CASSLEGGGIRETQYF.

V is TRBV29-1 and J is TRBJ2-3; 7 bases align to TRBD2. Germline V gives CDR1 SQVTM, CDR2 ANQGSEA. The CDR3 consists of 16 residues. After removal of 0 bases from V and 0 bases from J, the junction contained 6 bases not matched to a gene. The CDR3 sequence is CSVEDPGGRSTDTQYF. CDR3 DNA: TGCAGCGTTGAAGACCCCGGGGGGAGGAGCACAGATACGCAGTATTTT.

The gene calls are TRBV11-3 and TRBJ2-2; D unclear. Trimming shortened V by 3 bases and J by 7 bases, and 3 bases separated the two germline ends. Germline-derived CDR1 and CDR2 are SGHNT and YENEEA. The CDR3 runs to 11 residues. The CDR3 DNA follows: TGTGCCAGCAGCTTCAACGGGGAGCTGTTTTTT. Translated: CASSFNGELFF. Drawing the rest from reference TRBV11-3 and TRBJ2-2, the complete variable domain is EAGVVQSPRYKIIEKKQPVAFWCNPISGHNTLYWYLQNLGQGPELLIRYENEEAVDDSQLPKDRFSAERLKGVDSTLKIQPAELGDSAVYLCASSFNGELFFGEGSRLTVL.

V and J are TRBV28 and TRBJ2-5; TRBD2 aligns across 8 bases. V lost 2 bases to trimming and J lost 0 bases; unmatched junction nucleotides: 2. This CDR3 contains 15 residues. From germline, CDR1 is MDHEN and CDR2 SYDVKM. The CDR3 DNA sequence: TGTGCCAGCAGTTTAGGTAGCGGGAACCAAGAGACCCAGTACTTC. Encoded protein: CASSLGSGNQETQYF.